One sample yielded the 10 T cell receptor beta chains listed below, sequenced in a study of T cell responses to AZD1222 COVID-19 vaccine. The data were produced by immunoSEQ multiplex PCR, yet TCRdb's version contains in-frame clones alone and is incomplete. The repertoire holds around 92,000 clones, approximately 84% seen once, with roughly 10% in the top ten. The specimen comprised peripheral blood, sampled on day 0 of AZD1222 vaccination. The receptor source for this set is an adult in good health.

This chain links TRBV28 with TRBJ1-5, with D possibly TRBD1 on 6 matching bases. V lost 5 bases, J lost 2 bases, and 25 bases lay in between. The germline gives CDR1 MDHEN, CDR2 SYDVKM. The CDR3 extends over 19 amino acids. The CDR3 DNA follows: TGTGCCAGCAGTACCACTCGGGACACTAGGGGTAGTGGCAATCAGCCCCAGCATTTT. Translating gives CASSTTRDTRGSGNQPQHF.

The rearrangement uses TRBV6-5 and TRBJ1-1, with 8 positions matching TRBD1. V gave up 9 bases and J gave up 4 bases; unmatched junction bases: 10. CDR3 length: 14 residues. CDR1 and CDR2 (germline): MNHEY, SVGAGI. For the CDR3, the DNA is TGTGCCAGTGTTCTTCGGACAGGGCGCACTGAAGCTTTCTTT. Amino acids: CASVLRTGRTEAFF.

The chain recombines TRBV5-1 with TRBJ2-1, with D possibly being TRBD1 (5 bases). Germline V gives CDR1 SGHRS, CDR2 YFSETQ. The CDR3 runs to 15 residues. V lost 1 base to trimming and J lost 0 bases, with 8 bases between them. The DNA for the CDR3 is TGCGCCAGCAGCTTGCAGGGAAACTCCTACAATGAGCAGTTCTTC. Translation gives CASSLQGNSYNEQFF. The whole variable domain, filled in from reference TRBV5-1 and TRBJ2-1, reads KAGVTQTPRYLIKTRGQQVTLSCSPISGHRSVSWYQQTPGQGLQFLFEYFSETQRNKGNFPGRFSGRQFSNSRSEMNVSTLELGDSALYLCASSLQGNSYNEQFFGPGTRLTVL.

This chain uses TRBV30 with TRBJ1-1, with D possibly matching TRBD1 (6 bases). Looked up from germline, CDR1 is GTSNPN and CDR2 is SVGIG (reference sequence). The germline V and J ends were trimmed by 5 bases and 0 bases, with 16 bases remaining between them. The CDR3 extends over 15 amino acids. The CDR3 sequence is CAWAGAGYMNTEAFF. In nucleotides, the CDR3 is TGTGCCTGGGCAGGGGCGGGGTATATGAACACTGAAGCTTTCTTT.

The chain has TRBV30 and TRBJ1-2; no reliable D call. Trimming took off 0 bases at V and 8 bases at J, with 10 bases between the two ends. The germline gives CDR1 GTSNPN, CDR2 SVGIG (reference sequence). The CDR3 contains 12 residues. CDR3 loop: CAWSVAGKGYTF. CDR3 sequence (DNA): TGTGCCTGGAGTGTGGCAGGAAAAGGCTACACCTTC.

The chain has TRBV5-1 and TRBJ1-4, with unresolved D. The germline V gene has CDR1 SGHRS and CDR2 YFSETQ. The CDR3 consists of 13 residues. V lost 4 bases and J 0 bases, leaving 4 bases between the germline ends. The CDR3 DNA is TGCGCCAGCAGCCTTGCAACTAATGAAAAACTGTTTTTT. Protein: CASSLATNEKLFF.

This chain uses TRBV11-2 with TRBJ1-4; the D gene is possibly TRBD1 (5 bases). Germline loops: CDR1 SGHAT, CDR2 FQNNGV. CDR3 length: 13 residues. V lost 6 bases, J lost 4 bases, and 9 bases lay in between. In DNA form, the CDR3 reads TGTGCCAGCAGTGGGGGGATTAATGAAAAACTGTTTTTT. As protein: CASSGGINEKLFF.

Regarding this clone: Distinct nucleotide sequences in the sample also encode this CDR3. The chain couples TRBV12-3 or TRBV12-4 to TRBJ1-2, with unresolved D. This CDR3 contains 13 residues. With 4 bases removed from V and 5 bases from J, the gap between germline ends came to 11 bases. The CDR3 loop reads CASSSRLGYGYTF. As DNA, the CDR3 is TGTGCCAGCAGTTCTCGGTTAGGGTATGGCTACACCTTC.

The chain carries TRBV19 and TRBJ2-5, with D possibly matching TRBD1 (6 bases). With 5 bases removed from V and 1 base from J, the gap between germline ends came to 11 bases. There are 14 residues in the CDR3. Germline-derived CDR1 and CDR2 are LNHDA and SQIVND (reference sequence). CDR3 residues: CASSRTAAQETQYF. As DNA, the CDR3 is TGTGCCAGTAGTCGGACAGCGGCCCAAGAGACCCAGTACTTC.

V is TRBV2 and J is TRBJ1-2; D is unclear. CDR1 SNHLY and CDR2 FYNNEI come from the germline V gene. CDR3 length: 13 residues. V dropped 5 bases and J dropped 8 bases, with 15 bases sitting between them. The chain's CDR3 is CASSSAPRIGYTF. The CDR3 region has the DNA TGTGCCAGCAGTTCGGCCCCCAGGATCGGCTACACCTTC.